The 8 T cell receptor beta chains in this list originate from one sample, sequenced in a study of blood T cell repertoires in COVID-19. Only in-frame clones appear in the TCRdb table, and some are missing; sequencing was by immunoSEQ multiplex PCR. The profile covers 35,000 to 50,000 clones, with more than 80% appearing a single time and about 4% taken by the ten largest. Sequencing was performed on peripheral blood. Receptors originate from a man aged 60 to 69 with acute or convalescent COVID-19.

The sample holds one count of this clone. The chain couples TRBV27 to TRBJ2-3; D is undetermined. This CDR3 has 17 amino acids. Trimming left V 5 bases short and J 1 base short, with 19 bases between. The V gene's germline CDR1 is MNHEY and CDR2 SMNVEV (reference sequence). CDR3 amino acids: CASSPNTPDGGTDTQYF. CDR3 DNA sequence: TGTGCCAGCAGTCCCAACACCCCAGATGGTGGCACAGATACGCAGTATTTT.

The chain recombines TRBV28 with TRBJ1-1, with 8 bases fitting TRBD1. Looked up from germline, CDR1 is MDHEN and CDR2 is SYDVKM. The ends lost 4 bases at V and 6 bases at J; junction bases unmatched: 10. The CDR3 has 15 residues. CDR3 in DNA: TGTGCCAGCAGTTCACCGCAGGGGGCGAGGGCTGAAGCTTTCTTT. Translating gives CASSSPQGARAEAFF.

This chain connects TRBV4-1 to TRBJ2-1; D may be TRBD1 (7 bases). Germline V gene sequence: CDR1 MGHRA, CDR2 YSYEKL. The CDR3 spans 16 residues. Trimming shortened V by 5 bases and J by 6 bases, and 20 bases separated the two germline ends. CDR3 sequence: CASSAHIFQGGNEQFF. CDR3 DNA sequence: TGCGCCAGCAGCGCGCACATCTTCCAGGGGGGCAATGAGCAGTTCTTC.

This clone was seen a handful of times. V usage is TRBV10-2 and J usage is TRBJ2-3, with D hard to call. The CDR3 spans 15 residues. V was shortened by 1 base and J by 4 bases, with 12 bases between the two germline ends. Germline CDR1 WSHSY, CDR2 SAAADI. The CDR3, as DNA: TGCGCCAGCAGTGAGTTACTGACCGAGGCAGATACGCAGTATTTT. Translating it yields CASSELLTEADTQYF.

The J gene is TRBJ2-7, the V gene TRBV4-2; tentatively, D is TRBD1 (6 bases). V was pared by 1 base and J by 2 bases, with 12 bases between. This CDR3 comprises 15 residues. CDR1 is LGHNA and CDR2 is YNFKEQ in the germline V gene. In nucleotides, the CDR3 is TGTGCCAGCAGCCAAGTCTGGGGGCGAACCTACGAGCAGTACTTC. Its protein is CASSQVWGRTYEQYF.

The V gene is TRBV9, the J gene TRBJ1-1, with 7 bases identical to TRBD1. Trimming removed 0 bases from V and 3 bases from J; junction bases left unmatched: 5. Germline V gene lookup returns CDR1 SGDLS and CDR2 YYNGEE. The length of the CDR3 is 15 residues. CDR3 protein: CASSVGGQSDTEAFF. The CDR3 bases are TGTGCCAGCAGCGTAGGGGGACAGTCAGACACTGAAGCTTTCTTT.

This CDR3 is CASSLYSGTASYEQYF. The CDR3 DNA follows: TGTGCCAGCAGTCTGTATTCCGGGACAGCCTCCTACGAGCAGTACTTC. The chain carries TRBV27 and TRBJ2-7, with TRBD1 matching 7 bases. V gave up 5 bases and J gave up 0 bases; unmatched junction bases: 10. Germline V gene data show CDR1 as MNHEY and CDR2 as SMNVEV (reference sequence). This CDR3 region has 16 residues.

J is TRBJ1-5 and V is TRBV30, with D perhaps matching TRBD1 (6 bases). The CDR3 runs to 14 residues. V was shortened by 0 bases and J by 3 bases, with 9 bases between the two germline ends. Germline CDR1 and CDR2: GTSNPN and SVGIG (reference sequence). CDR3 residues: CAWSVGGPNQPQHF. The CDR3 DNA is TGTGCCTGGAGTGTAGGGGGACCCAATCAGCCCCAGCATTTT.